This T cell receptor beta chain emerged from a study of cytomegalovirus exposure and HLA in healthy donors (TCRdb year 2017). Study-level background: In an earlier analysis of 450 to 750 of the donors, 250 to 350 Gb of sequence data and some 100 million unique TCR beta sequences from about 179 million T cells were reported. About 280 gigabases of sequencing data and approximately 92 million unique TCR sequences made up an early release that covered fewer than 650 HLA-typed donors. Of the roughly 430 genotyped donors, over 70% fell in the genetic ancestry cluster associated with self-reported Caucasian donors. The study was designed to test whether signatures of past pathogen exposure could be identified by cataloging public T cell receptors. The study used immunosequencing to profile the T cell repertoires of approximately 640 subjects and linked those repertoires to cytomegalovirus serostatus. A separate validation cohort of 100 to 150 different subjects was used in addition to the roughly 700-subject first cohort. To predict cytomegalovirus infection status, the study combined high-throughput TCR immunosequencing, statistical association of individual TCRs with disease status, and machine learning. A later analysis re-analyzed previously published TCR beta repertoires from 500 to 700 donors and added high-resolution HLA genotyping to study TCR occurrence patterns. In the later analysis, no new phenotypic data were used to find candidate immune exposures; instead, reliance was placed on TCR beta sequences and their occurrence across donors. An earlier analysis of 450 to 750 of the donors used high-throughput TCR beta sequencing to judge whether each TCR beta V gene segment behaved as functional or pseudogenic. Donor age, sex, ethnicity and CMV serostatus were compiled together with the repertoire data. A later genetic analysis used genome-wide SNP genotypes for about 65% of the 666 donors, treating that subset as a discovery cohort. Every repertoire in the discovery cohort had been generated on one and the same sequencing platform. Class I and class II HLA loci were covered by the typing at four-digit resolution. The number of donors typed differed by locus, with 629-630 for A, B, C, DRB1 and DQB1, around 500 for DQA1, nearly 610 for DPA1, and around 430 for DPB1. Because of strong linkage in the cohort, roughly five DR-DQ haplotypes were treated as single units for association and clustering. Across approximately 400 genotyped donors of the cohort, an average of roughly 250,000 unique TCR beta nucleotide sequences per donor were sequenced, and about a sixth of those sequences were non-productive.

The cohort comprised hundreds of healthy bone marrow donors. At the time of sampling, every cohort member was nominally healthy, though immune exposures that went unrecorded were likely present. The donor tested CMV seropositive, placing the donor among the 250 to 300 seropositive members of the cohort. A peripheral blood sample was collected from each donor, and TCR beta sequencing was performed on peripheral blood mononuclear cells. Genomic DNA was extracted from the blood cell samples with the Qiagen DNeasy Blood Extraction Kit. A note on this clone: The antigen it recognizes is unknown. Within one base of it there is no much larger clone, and no base qualities were kept.

The germline V gene gives CDR1 as SGHAT and CDR2 as FQNNGV. V and J lose 4 bases and 6 bases, and a span of 19 bases separates them. The cysteine opens and the phenylalanine closes a CDR3 of 16 amino acids. Here the CDR3 DNA is all that survives: 48 bases in frame from base 1. Study-wide conclusions, independent of this receptor: It was suggested by the authors that the approach could potentially be generalized to other disease states and immunological phenotypes. Across donors, most TCR sequences were observed very rarely, whereas some public TCRs were present in many individuals. In a later analysis, most CMV-associated TCR beta chains were found to appear HLA-restricted, with HLA associations seemingly driven largely by CMV exposure. Because HLA typing was unavailable for some donors at each locus, only the typed subset was used in association tests. A later genetic analysis reported fewer N-insertions in productive TCRs among donors in an Asian-associated ancestry cluster than the approximately 670-donor mean. Roughly uniform sequencing depth across donors was assumed in presence/absence analyses, although this assumption may not hold. When HLA alleles, especially DR and DQ, strongly co-occurred, attributing TCR associations to individual alleles was difficult. In a later analysis, TCR association rates were found to vary across HLA loci, with the most associated TCRs seen for DRB1 alleles and the fewest for HLA-C alleles. Because counts were too low, roughly 16 rarely observed V segments, including chromosome 9 orphons, were excluded from the earlier analysis of a few hundred of the donors. In an earlier analysis of about 600 of the donors, most TCR beta V segments appeared in productive rearrangements about 87% or about 30% of the time, broadly matching IMGT annotations. In a later analysis, several top co-occurrence clusters were reported to appear linked to parvovirus B19, influenza, CMV and Epstein-Barr virus. A cluster of highly shared sequence variants was judged likely to represent a technical artifact of the sequencing pipeline. A later analysis found that HLA-associated TCR beta chains were more clonally expanded and had lower generation probabilities than equally common non-associated chains. Correlated functional status among segregating V segments might be attributable to linkage disequilibrium, but an unknown experimental factor could not be ruled out. A later analysis associated around 16,000 TCR beta sequences with specific HLA alleles at a false discovery rate of 0.05. In a later genetic analysis, a missense DCLRE1C variant was associated with V-gene and J-gene trimming of TCR beta chains, and the association was replicated in an independent cohort. The classifier was reported to diagnose cytomegalovirus status with high specificity and sensitivity in both the original and validation cohorts. The 87-base-pair reads could not distinguish some IMGT-functional V segments, including TRBV6-2 and TRBV6-3, so those segments were excluded. The cohort was sequenced for TCR beta chains only, and without alpha or paired-chain data the features that could be detected were limited. A further reported finding was that TCR beta sequences accurately predicted the HLA-A and HLA-B alleles for most subjects in the first cohort. In the study, some 160 TCR beta chains were listed as associated with cytomegalovirus. Immune exposure information for the cohort was limited to CMV serostatus. In vitro tests confirmed that a few of the cytomegalovirus-associated TCR beta chains recognize cytomegalovirus antigens.

The receptor library was made with the immunoSEQ multiplex PCR assay. A mixture of 60 forward primers for TCR Vbeta segments and 13 reverse primers for TCR Jbeta segments was used in the multiplex PCR. Amplification of the CDR3 region of rearranged TCR beta genes was performed with a multiplex PCR assay on genomic DNA. On the Illumina HiSeq System, the amplified TCR beta libraries were sequenced as 87-base-pair reads. For the original study's pipeline: Across the roughly 700 repertoires, a later analysis counted 78 million or so unique TCR beta chains, roughly 11 million of which were shared by at least two donors. A nearest-neighbor algorithm error-corrected the raw reads and collapsed the reads into unique sequences, merging closely related sequences to remove PCR and sequencing errors. To assign V, D and J gene segments, CDR3 sequences were aligned to IMGT reference sequences. Each retained sequence needed at least a six-nucleotide match to both a V gene segment and a J gene segment. A rearrangement counted as productive if the CDR3 had no stop codons and remained in frame with V and J, and every other rearrangement counted as non-productive. Following IMGT convention, CDR3 was defined as the stretch from the second conserved V-encoded cysteine to the conserved J-encoded phenylalanine. In an earlier analysis of roughly 580 of the donors, sequences lacking an unambiguous match to a single V gene segment were excluded. In an earlier analysis of 587 of the donors, V segments were called functional above 56.7% productive rearrangements and were called segregating when the between-donor standard deviation exceeded 5%. A statistical classification framework was built for diagnosing cytomegalovirus status from the catalog of TCR beta chain sequences. In a later analysis, V and J genes were assigned by comparing TCR nucleotide sequences against IMGT/GENE-DB human TR gene sequences. A later analysis assigned CDR3 sequences and most-parsimonious VDJ recombination scenarios with the TCRdist pipeline. In a later analysis, each TCR beta chain was defined by its CDR3 amino acid sequence together with its V-gene family, and reads lacking a unique V-gene family were excluded. A later analysis removed 592 highly shared, low-generation-probability nucleotide sequences to deal with suspected cross-contamination and a sequencing artifact. In a later analysis, a clonal expansion index was calculated for each public chain from normalized within-repertoire ranks of inferred template counts. In a later analysis, generation probabilities were computed with a VDJ recombination model fitted to out-of-frame rearrangements, and the resulting probabilities were checked against IGoR. In a later analysis, TCR-TCR, TCR-HLA and TCR-CMV co-occurrence was scored with hypergeometric tests, and a repertoire-size bias correction was applied to TCR pairs. A later analysis estimated false discovery rates by permuting HLA or CMV assignments 20 times. In a later analysis, co-occurring TCRs were grouped using DBSCAN, with TCRdist sequence similarity added in when clustering inside HLA-allele-positive subsets. Repertoires with fewer than 30,000 or more than 120,000 public chains were left out of co-occurrence clustering, as were about 5 repertoires with anomalous nucleotide sharing. Entries here come from immuneACCESS through TCRdb and include only in-frame sequences with V and J called. Some clones fail to appear in such tables; in the studies checked, an unresolved V gene covers under half of the shortfall, and the cause of the remainder is unknown. D and trimming come from the DNA, and the V and J calls and clone size come from that table. For this sample there are under 200,000 clones; over 70% appear just once. About 7.9% of the sample is in the top ten clones.

The specimen was PBMCs. The TCR comes from a male donor in good health and CMV-seropositive. The receptor chain draws on TRBV11-2 and TRBJ2-1, with a tentative D gene TRBD1 over 5 matching bases. The CDR3 reads CASSSPGQGNFNEQFF. The DNA sequence reads TGTGCCAGCAGCTCCCCGGGTCAGGGTAATTTCAATGAGCAGTTCTTC.